These 9 T cell receptor beta chains came from one sample sequenced in a study of control samples from healthy donors and cancer patients. The table came from immunoSEQ multiplex PCR; TCRdb's copy has only in-frame clones and leaves some out. The sample lists tens of thousands of clones, less than 90% occurring once. The sample comprised blood. These TCRs come from a man in his 60s in good health.

The chain has TRBV7-9 and TRBJ2-2; D may be TRBD1 or TRBD2 (5 bases each). V gave up 6 bases and J gave up 6 bases, with 17 bases separating them. The germline V gene encodes CDR1 SEHNR and CDR2 FQNEAQ (reference sequence). CDR3 length equals 15 residues. The CDR3 loop reads CASRGTDQAAGELFF. DNA of the CDR3: TGTGCCAGCAGAGGGACGGATCAAGCCGCCGGGGAGCTGTTTTTT.

This chain connects TRBV28 to TRBJ1-4; D is perhaps TRBD1 (6 bases). Germline V gene sequence: CDR1 MDHEN, CDR2 SYDVKM. CDR3 size: 13 residues. The CDR3 loop reads CVSGGRSNEKLFF. Here the CDR3 DNA reads TGTGTAAGCGGGGGGCGTAGTAATGAAAAACTGTTTTTT.

This clone appeared a single time. The rearrangement joins TRBV7-9 to TRBJ1-1, with D tentatively TRBD1 (6 bases). Trimming took off 1 base at V and 6 bases at J, with 9 bases between the two ends. The CDR3 extends over 13 amino acids. Germline CDR1 reads SEHNR; CDR2 reads FQNEAQ (reference sequence). The CDR3 loop reads CASSLGSGAEAFF. DNA for the CDR3: TGTGCCAGCAGCTTAGGATCAGGGGCTGAAGCTTTCTTT.

This clone was counted between two and nine times. The chain recombines TRBV9 with TRBJ2-3; 10 bases map to TRBD1. The germline V gene has CDR1 SGDLS and CDR2 YYNGEE. The CDR3 sequence is 15 residues long. The J segment lost 4 bases and the V segment lost 3 bases, leaving 5 bases of the junction unmatched. The CDR3 sequence is CASSAGTGAADTQYF. The CDR3 DNA follows: TGTGCCAGCAGCGCAGGGACAGGGGCCGCAGATACGCAGTATTTT. Filled out from reference TRBV9 and TRBJ2-3, the complete variable domain reads DSGVTQTPKHLITATGQRVTLRCSPRSGDLSVYWYQQSLDQGLQFLIQYYNGEERAKGNILERFSAQQFPDLHSELNLSSLELGDSALYFCASSAGTGAADTQYFGPGTRLTVL.

The V gene is TRBV7-2, the J gene TRBJ2-3; D not certain. Trimming stripped 4 bases from V and 6 bases from J, with 11 bases between. The CDR3 is 13 residues long. CDR1 and CDR2 (germline): SGHTA, FQGNSA. The CDR3: CASSSTVADTQYF. The CDR3 coding sequence is TGTGCCAGCAGCTCAACGGTGGCGGATACGCAGTATTTT.

The chain links TRBV30 to TRBJ1-6, with 9 bases lining up with TRBD1. The trim removed 5 bases at V and 10 bases at J, leaving 6 bases unmatched. CDR3 length: 13 residues. Germline V gives CDR1 GTSNPN, CDR2 SVGIG (reference sequence). The CDR3 nucleotides are TGTGCCTGGGACGGGACAGGGTCGTCACCCCTCCACTTT. Residues: CAWDGTGSSPLHF.

This clone was recorded only once. This chain links TRBV11-2 with TRBJ2-1; TRBD2 might be the D (5 bases). Trimming shortened V by 5 bases and J by 8 bases, and 16 bases separated the two germline ends. This CDR3 comprises 14 residues. Germline V gene lookup returns CDR1 SGHAT and CDR2 FQNNGV. This CDR3 reads CASSPTRLRDEQFF. CDR3 bases: TGTGCCAGCAGCCCCACGCGACTACGCGATGAGCAGTTCTTC. The full variable domain, rest sourced from reference TRBV11-2 and TRBJ2-1, is EAGVAQSPRYKIIEKRQSVAFWCNPISGHATLYWYQQILGQGPKLLIQFQNNGVVDDSQLPKDRFSAERLKGVDSTLKIQPAKLEDSAVYLCASSPTRLRDEQFFGPGTRLTVL.

The chain joins TRBV21-1 to TRBJ2-3. TRBV21-1 counts as a pseudogene. CDR3 length equals 12 residues. The DNA for the CDR3 is TGTGCCAGCGGACCCAAAAGGGATACGCAGTATTTT. Translated: CASGPKRDTQYF.

The chain combines TRBV24-1 with TRBJ2-1; D remains ambiguous. CDR3 length: 14 amino acids. Germline CDR1 KGHDR, CDR2 SFDVKD. V was trimmed by 6 bases and J by 6 bases, leaving 14 bases between them. The CDR3 here is CATSPPGAFNEQFF. DNA of the CDR3: TGTGCCACCAGTCCCCCAGGAGCGTTCAATGAGCAGTTCTTC.